The 6 T cell receptor beta chains below come from one sample, sequenced in a study of spatial heterogeneity in lung cancer. Study-wide findings and caveats: The number of expanded tumor alpha and beta chains correlated with mutation number.

MiXCR, run by TCRdb on the 5' RACE reads, gives a single entry per CDR3 protein. The sample comprises about 14,000 distinct CDR3 sequences, approximately 4.5% of which are singletons, and around 16% rests with the top ten. The antigens for these receptors are not known. Time point described: sample taken at primary tumor resection. Sequencing was performed on lung tumor tissue, taken at surgery. Receptor source: a female donor with early-stage non-small cell lung cancer.

Remarks on this clonotype: The library was built for alpha chains, so this beta chain is an off-target read and its size means little. The genes are TRBV7-9 and TRBJ1-4, with 8 bases that match TRBD1. Germline values: CDR1 SEHNR, CDR2 FQNEAQ (reference sequence). This CDR3 contains 15 residues. The trim removed 6 bases at V and 5 bases at J, leaving 8 bases unmatched. The CDR3 nucleotides are TGTGCCAGCAGAGGTGGACAGGGAAGGAATGAAAAACTGTTTTTT. Protein product: CASRGGQGRNEKLFF.

This clonotype has at least ten counts. In a library made to pick up alpha chains, this beta chain is a stray read with a size that means little. The rearrangement uses TRBV3-1 and TRBJ2-7; D not certain. Germline loops: CDR1 LGHDT, CDR2 YNNKEL (reference sequence). Trimming shortened V by 3 bases and J by 7 bases, and 16 bases separated the two germline ends. The CDR3 consists of 14 residues. DNA for the CDR3: TGTGCCAGCAGCCACCTGAGGCGCCCAAGGGAGCAGTACTTC. Its protein product is CASSHLRRPREQYF.

This clonotype is medium-sized in the sample. This beta chain turned up in a library designed for alpha chains; as an off-target read, its abundance says little. The V and J genes are TRBV29-1 and TRBJ2-2; a possible D gene is TRBD2 (5 bases). V was cut by 3 bases and J by 6 bases, with 11 bases left in between. Looked up from germline, CDR1 is SQVTM and CDR2 is ANQGSEA. The CDR3 covers 13 residues. The CDR3 loop is CSVENSAAGELFF. The CDR3, as DNA: TGCAGCGTTGAGAATTCAGCGGCCGGGGAGCTGTTTTTT.

In its sample, this clonotype was seen many times. This beta chain came through as a stray read in a library set up for alpha chains, and its size says little. The V gene is TRBV2, the J gene TRBJ1-4; the D is unclear. The germline V gene has CDR1 SNHLY and CDR2 FYNNEI. This CDR3 contains 10 residues. Trimming removed 7 bases from V and 14 bases from J, with 11 bases in between. CDR3 in DNA: TGTGCCAGCAAGGTGATCAGGCTGTTTTTT. Its protein is CASKVIRLFF.

This clonotype was found many times. Since the library was made to target alpha chains, this beta chain is a stray read and its abundance is not meaningful. The chain joins TRBV9 to TRBJ2-3; 8 bases map to TRBD2. The V segment lost 1 base and the J segment 8 bases; nucleotides outside the gene matches: 6. CDR3 size: 14 residues. Germline CDR1 SGDLS, CDR2 YYNGEE. Written as DNA, the CDR3 is TGTGCCAGCAGCGTATCCGGGGGGGCACCTACGCAGTATTTT. This gives the protein CASSVSGGAPTQYF.

This clonotype was counted ten times or more. The size of this beta chain means little, since it is a stray read in a library made for alpha chains. This sequence joins TRBV29-1 and TRBJ2-7, with D possibly being TRBD2 (5 bases). Germline CDR1 reads SQVTM; CDR2 reads ANQGSEA. This CDR3 region has 14 residues. V was trimmed by 4 bases and J by 6 bases, leaving 19 bases between them. CDR3 amino acids: CSVVELGQEGEQYF. The CDR3 DNA sequence: TGCAGCGTTGTGGAACTAGGCCAAGAGGGCGAGCAGTACTTC.